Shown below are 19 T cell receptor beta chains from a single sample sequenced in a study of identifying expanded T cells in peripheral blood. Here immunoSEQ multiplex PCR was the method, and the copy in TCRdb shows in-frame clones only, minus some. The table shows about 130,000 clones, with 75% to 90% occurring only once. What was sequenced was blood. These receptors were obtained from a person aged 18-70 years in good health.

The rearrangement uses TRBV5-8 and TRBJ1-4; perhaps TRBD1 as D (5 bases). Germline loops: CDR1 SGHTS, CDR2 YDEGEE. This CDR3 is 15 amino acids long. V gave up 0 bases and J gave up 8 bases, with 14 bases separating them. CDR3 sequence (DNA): TGTGCCAGCAGCTTGGCCGGGACCCACGGCGAAAAACTGTTTTTT. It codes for CASSLAGTHGEKLFF.

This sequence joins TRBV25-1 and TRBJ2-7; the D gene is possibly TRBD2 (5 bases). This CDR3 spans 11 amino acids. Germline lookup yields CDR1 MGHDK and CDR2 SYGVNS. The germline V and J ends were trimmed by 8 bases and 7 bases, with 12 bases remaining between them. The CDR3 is CASRQREEQYF. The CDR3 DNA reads TGTGCCAGCCGACAAAGGGAGGAGCAGTACTTC.

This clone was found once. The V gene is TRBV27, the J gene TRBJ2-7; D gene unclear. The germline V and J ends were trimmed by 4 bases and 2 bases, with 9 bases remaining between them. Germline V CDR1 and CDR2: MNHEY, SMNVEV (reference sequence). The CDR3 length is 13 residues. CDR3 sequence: CASSSSRTYEQYF. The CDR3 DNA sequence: TGTGCCAGCAGTTCGAGCAGGACCTACGAGCAGTACTTC.

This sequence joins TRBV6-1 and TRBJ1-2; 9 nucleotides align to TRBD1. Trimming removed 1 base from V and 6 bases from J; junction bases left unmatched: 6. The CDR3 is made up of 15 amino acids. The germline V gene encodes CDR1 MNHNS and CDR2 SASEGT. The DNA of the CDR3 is TGTGCCAGCAGTGAAGGGGACAGGGCGGAGAATGGCTACACCTTC. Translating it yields CASSEGDRAENGYTF.

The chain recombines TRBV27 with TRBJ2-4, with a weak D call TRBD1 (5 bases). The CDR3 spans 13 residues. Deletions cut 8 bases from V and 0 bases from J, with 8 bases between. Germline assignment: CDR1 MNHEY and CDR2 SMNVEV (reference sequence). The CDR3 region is CASATVAKNIQYF. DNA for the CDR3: TGTGCCAGCGCGACAGTAGCCAAAAACATTCAGTACTTC.

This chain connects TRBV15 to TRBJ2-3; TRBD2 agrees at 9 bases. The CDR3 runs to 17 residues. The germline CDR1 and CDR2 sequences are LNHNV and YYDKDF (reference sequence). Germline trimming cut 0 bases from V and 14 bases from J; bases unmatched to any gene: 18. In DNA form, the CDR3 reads TGTGCCACCAGCAGAGATGCCGGCCGAAGCGGGGGGCCGTTAGGGTATTTT. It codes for CATSRDAGRSGGPLGYF.

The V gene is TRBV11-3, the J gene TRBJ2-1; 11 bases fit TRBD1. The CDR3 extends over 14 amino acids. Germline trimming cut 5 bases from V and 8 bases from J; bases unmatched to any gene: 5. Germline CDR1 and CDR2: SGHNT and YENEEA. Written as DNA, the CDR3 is TGTGCCAGCAGCCCGGACAGGGGGCAGGATGAGCAGTTCTTC. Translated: CASSPDRGQDEQFF.

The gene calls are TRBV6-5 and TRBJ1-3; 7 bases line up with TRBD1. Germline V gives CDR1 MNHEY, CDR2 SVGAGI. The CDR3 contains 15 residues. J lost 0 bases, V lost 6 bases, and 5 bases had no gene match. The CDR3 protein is CASRIGTASGNTIYF. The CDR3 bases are TGTGCCAGCAGGATCGGGACAGCCTCTGGAAACACCATATATTTT.

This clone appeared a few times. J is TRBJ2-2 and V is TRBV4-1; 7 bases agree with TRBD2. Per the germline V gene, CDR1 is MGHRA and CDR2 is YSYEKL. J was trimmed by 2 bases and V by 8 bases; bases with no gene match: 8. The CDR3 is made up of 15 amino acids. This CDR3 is CASSLGEGNTGELFF. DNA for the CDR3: TGCGCCAGCTCCCTGGGGGAGGGCAACACCGGGGAGCTGTTTTTT.

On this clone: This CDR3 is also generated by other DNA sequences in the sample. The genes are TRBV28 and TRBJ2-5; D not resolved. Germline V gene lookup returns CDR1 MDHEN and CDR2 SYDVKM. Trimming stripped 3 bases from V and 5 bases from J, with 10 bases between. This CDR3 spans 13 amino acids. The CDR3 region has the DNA TGTGCCAGCAGTTTTTCAGGAGCTGAGACCCAGTACTTC. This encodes CASSFSGAETQYF.

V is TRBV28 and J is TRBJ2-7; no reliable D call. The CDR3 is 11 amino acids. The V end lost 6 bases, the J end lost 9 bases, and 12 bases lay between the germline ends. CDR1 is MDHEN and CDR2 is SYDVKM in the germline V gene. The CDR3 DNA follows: TGTGCCAGCAGCCCACGACGTGGGCAGTACTTC. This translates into CASSPRRGQYF.

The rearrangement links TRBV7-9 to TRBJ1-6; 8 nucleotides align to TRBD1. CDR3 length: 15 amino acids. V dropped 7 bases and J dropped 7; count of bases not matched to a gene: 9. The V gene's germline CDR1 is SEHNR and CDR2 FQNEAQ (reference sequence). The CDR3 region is CASIMGTGENSPLHF. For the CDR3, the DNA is TGTGCCAGCATCATGGGGACAGGTGAAAATTCACCCCTCCACTTT.

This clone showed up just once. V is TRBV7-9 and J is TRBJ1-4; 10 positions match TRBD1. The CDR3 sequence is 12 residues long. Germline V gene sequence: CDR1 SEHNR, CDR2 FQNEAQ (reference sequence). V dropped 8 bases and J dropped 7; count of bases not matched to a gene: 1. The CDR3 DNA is TGTGCCAGCGGGACAGGGGTTGAAAAACTGTTTTTT. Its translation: CASGTGVEKLFF.

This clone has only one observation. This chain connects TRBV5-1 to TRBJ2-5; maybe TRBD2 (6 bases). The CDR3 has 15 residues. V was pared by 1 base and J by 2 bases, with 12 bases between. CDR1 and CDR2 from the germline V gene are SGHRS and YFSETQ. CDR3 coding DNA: TGCGCCAGCAGCTTGAGGCTAGCGTCACAAGAGACCCAGTACTTC. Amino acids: CASSLRLASQETQYF.

CDR3 loop: CASSPGTVNEQFF. Written as DNA, the CDR3 is TGTGCCAGCAGCCCGGGGACAGTGAATGAGCAGTTCTTC. The rearrangement uses TRBV7-2 and TRBJ2-1, with TRBD1 matching 7 bases. V shed 5 bases and J 7 bases; nucleotides not matched to a gene: 5. The CDR3 consists of 13 residues. CDR1 SGHTA and CDR2 FQGNSA come from the germline V gene.

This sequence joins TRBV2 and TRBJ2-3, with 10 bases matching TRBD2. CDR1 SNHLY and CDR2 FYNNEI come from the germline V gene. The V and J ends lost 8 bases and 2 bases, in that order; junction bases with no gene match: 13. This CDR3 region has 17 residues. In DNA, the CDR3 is TGTGCCAGCGAGAACAGGGGACTAGCGTTTGTCACAGATACGCAGTATTTT. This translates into CASENRGLAFVTDTQYF. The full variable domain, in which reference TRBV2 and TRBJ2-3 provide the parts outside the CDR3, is EPEVTQTPSHQVTQMGQEVILRCVPISNHLYFYWYRQILGQKVEFLVSFYNNEISEKSEIFDDQFSVERPDGSNFTLKIRSTKLEDSAMYFCASENRGLAFVTDTQYFGPGTRLTVL.

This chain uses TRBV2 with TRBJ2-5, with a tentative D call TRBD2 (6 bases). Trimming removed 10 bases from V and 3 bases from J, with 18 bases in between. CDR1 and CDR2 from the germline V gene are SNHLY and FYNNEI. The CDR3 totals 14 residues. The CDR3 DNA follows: TGTGCCACCAGACTTCGGACTACAAAAGAGACCCAGTACTTC. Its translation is CATRLRTTKETQYF.

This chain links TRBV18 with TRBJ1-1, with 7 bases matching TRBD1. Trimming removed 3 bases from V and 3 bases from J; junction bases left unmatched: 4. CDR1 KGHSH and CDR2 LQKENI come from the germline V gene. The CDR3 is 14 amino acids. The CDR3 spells CASSPRQGDTEAFF. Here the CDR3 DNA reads TGTGCCAGCTCACCCAGACAGGGCGACACTGAAGCTTTCTTT.

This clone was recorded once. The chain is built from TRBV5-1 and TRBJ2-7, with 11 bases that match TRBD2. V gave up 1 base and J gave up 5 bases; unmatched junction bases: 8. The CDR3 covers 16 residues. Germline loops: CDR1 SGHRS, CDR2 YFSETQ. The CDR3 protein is CASSLMGLAARDEQYF. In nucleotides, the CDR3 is TGCGCCAGCAGCTTGATGGGACTAGCGGCCAGGGACGAGCAGTACTTC.